These T cell receptor beta chains were read from a single sample in a study of Graves' ophthalmopathy and Graves' hyperthyroidism. TCRdb re-called the multiplex PCR reads with MiXCR, one entry per CDR3 protein. The sample consists of about 220,000 distinct CDR3 sequences, roughly 21% of them appearing once. Sequenced: peripheral blood. All receptors come from a woman aged 50 to 60 with Graves' ophthalmopathy. Both conserved end residues are part of each CDR3.

J gene,V gene,CDR3 protein
TRBJ2-7,TRBV10-2,CASRLSAREQYF
TRBJ2-7,TRBV24-1,CATSPTGAEQYF
TRBJ2-2,TRBV24-1,CATSDLGGSGDTGELFF
TRBJ2-5,TRBV7-2,CASSLSGGAETQYF
TRBJ1-3,TRBV9,CASSGRQGYGNTIYF
TRBJ1-2,TRBV28,CASSFGGRGPQSNYGYTF
TRBJ1-2,TRBV11-2,CASSLVSGTGGYGYTF
TRBJ2-5,TRBV24-1,CATSVAGEETQYF
TRBJ1-2,TRBV12-3/TRBV12-4,CASSVGQNYGYTF
TRBJ1-6,TRBV6-5,CASSYAGDNSPLHF
TRBJ1-5,TRBV6-1,CASSLGQSRQPQHF
TRBJ2-7,TRBV14,CASSQGAGGYEQYF
TRBJ1-3,TRBV11-2,CASSYTGNRGGNTIYF
TRBJ1-1,TRBV15,CATSRGTGNTEAFF
TRBJ2-7,TRBV20-1,CSARAFGSAGEQYF
TRBJ2-5,TRBV24-1,CATRRDHEETQYF
TRBJ1-2,TRBV12-3/TRBV12-4,CASSLEGGYTF
TRBJ1-1,TRBV24-1,CATSRTGTNTEAFF
TRBJ1-2,TRBV2,CASSVRLGDYGYTF
TRBJ2-5,TRBV6-2/TRBV6-3,CASSYSMRSTIMETQYF
TRBJ2-7,TRBV29-1,CSVRVQGVYEQYF
TRBJ1-5,TRBV19,CVSSIDRGQPQHF
TRBJ1-2,TRBV27,CASRGGPPGTWYGYTF
TRBJ2-6,TRBV7-9,CASSVISGANVLTF
TRBJ2-5,TRBV12-3/TRBV12-4,CASSLSAAGETQYF
TRBJ2-7,TRBV6-1,CASSVQIAQVYERYF
TRBJ1-6,TRBV30,CAWTSRGGGESPLHF
TRBJ2-7,TRBV4-1,CASSPGRTREQYF
TRBJ2-4,TRBV20-1,CSAHTEAGGPKNIQYF
TRBJ2-7,TRBV11-1,CASSPSRYEQYF
TRBJ2-5,TRBV6-2/TRBV6-3,CASSHGGLAQETQYF
TRBJ2-2,TRBV24-1,CATSDLYPTGELFF